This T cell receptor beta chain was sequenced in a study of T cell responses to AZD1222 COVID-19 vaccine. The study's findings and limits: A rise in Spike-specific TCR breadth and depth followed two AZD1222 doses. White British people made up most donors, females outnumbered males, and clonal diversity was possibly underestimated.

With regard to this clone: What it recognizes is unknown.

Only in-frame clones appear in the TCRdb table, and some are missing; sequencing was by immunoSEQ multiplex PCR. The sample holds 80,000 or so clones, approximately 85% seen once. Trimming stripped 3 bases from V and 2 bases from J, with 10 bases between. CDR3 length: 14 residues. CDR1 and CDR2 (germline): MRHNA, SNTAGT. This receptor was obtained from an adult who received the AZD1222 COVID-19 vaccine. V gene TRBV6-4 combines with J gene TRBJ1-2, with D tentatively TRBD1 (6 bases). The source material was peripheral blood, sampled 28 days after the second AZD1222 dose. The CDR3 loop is CASSEEGGNYGYTF. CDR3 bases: TGTGCCAGCAGTGAAGAGGGGGGGAACTATGGCTACACCTTC.